This TCR beta chain appears in the sequencing data of a study of cytomegalovirus exposure and HLA in healthy donors. Concerning this clone itself: The antigen remains unidentified.

General study points: TCR beta V- and J-gene trimming, according to a later analysis, was linked to a missense DCLRE1C variant. CMV antigen specificity of three CMV-associated chains was confirmed in vitro.

Primers included in the PCR were 60 Vbeta and 13 Jbeta primers. TCRdb's table, derived via immunoSEQ multiplex PCR, lists solely in-frame clones and lacks some. Among about 130,000 clones listed, around 74% were seen once. The source material was PBMCs. The source of this sequence is a woman in her fifties or sixties in good health and CMV-seropositive.

CDR3 sequence reads: CAISRTGEVSDYGYTF. In DNA, the CDR3 is TGTGCCATCAGTAGGACAGGGGAGGTCTCGGACTATGGCTACACCTTC. The chain is built from TRBV10-3 and TRBJ1-2; TRBD1 agrees at 9 bases. CDR1 is ENHRY, CDR2 SYGVKD, per germline. The CDR3 has 16 amino acids. Germline trimming cut 5 bases from V and 3 bases from J; bases unmatched to any gene: 10.